This paragraph covers one T cell receptor (beta chain) sequence. Its antigen is still unknown. These data come from a study of T cells in Graves' hyperthyroidism and ophthalmopathy. Regarding the study as a whole: Onset of ophthalmopathy came a median around 6.5 months after the model predicted it. Ophthalmopathy and stable hyperthyroidism were separated by a 13 V-J model.

TCR beta CDR3 sequences were amplified from RNA transcripts. The TCR CDR3 first-round RT-PCR relied on the HTBI primer set. TCRdb passed the multiplex PCR reads through MiXCR, listing each CDR3 protein once. There are about 600,000 distinct CDR3 sequences in the sample; about a sixth occur only once, and roughly 3.4% lies in the top ten. Germline V lookup: CDR1 SGHTA, CDR2 FQGNSA. The CDR3 length is 16 residues. Trimming cost V 1 base and J 3 bases, with 16 bases left between them. This receptor was obtained from a middle-aged woman with Graves' ophthalmopathy. The genes are TRBV7-2 and TRBJ2-7, with no clear D. Input material: blood. CDR3 amino acids: CASSLEERLGVYEQYF. The CDR3, as DNA: TGTGCCAGCAGCTTAGAGGAGAGGTTAGGTGTCTACGAGCAGTACTTC. The complete variable domain, with remaining parts taken from reference TRBV7-2 and TRBJ2-7, reads GAGVSQSPSNKVTEKGKDVELRCDPISGHTALYWYRQSLGQGLEFLIYFQGNSAPDKSGLPSDRFSAERTGGSVSTLTIQRTQQEDSAVYLCASSLEERLGVYEQYFGPGTRLTVT.